The 7 T cell receptor beta chains listed next were all sequenced from one sample in a study of T cells after yellow fever vaccination. In TCRdb, the 5' RACE reads were re-called with MiXCR into one record per CDR3 protein. The sample has 620,000 or so distinct CDR3 sequences, about 12% seen once. Here the sequenced sample was PBMCs, taken on the day of the yellow fever booster vaccination. The receptor source for this set is a man aged 25-45 years who received the YFV17D yellow fever vaccine.

This clonotype was detected many times. The rearrangement uses TRBV6-2 or TRBV6-3 and TRBJ2-2, with 10 nucleotides matching TRBD2. The CDR3 is made up of 16 amino acids. After removal of 2 bases from V and 4 bases from J, the junction contained 4 bases not matched to a gene. CDR1 is MNHEY, CDR2 SVGEGT, per germline. The CDR3: CASSYPSGRATGELFF. The CDR3 bases are TGTGCCAGCAGTTACCCGAGCGGGAGGGCCACCGGGGAGCTGTTTTTT.

The rearrangement links TRBV27 to TRBJ1-1; a weak D match, TRBD1 (6 bases). Germline values: CDR1 MNHEY, CDR2 SMNVEV (reference sequence). The V end lost 6 bases, the J end lost 8 bases, and 16 bases lay between the germline ends. The length of the CDR3 is 13 residues. The CDR3 DNA sequence: TGTGCCAGCAGCCGCATCGGGGGCAACGAAGCTTTCTTT. Its protein product is CASSRIGGNEAFF.

This clonotype was seen a few times. V is TRBV18 and J is TRBJ2-1, with D tentatively TRBD1 or TRBD2 (5 bases each). Trimming took 1 base from V and 0 from J, leaving 10 bases between them. Germline V gene sequence: CDR1 KGHSH, CDR2 LQKENI. The CDR3 has 16 amino acids. This chain's CDR3 is CASSPRDVSSYNEQFF. CDR3 DNA: TGTGCCAGCTCACCACGGGACGTAAGCTCCTACAATGAGCAGTTCTTC. The full variable domain, rest sourced from reference TRBV18 and TRBJ2-1, is NAGVMQNPRHLVRRRGQEARLRCSPMKGHSHVYWYRQLPEEGLKFMVYLQKENIIDESGMPKERFSAEFPKEGPSILRIQQVVRGDSAAYFCASSPRDVSSYNEQFFGPGTRLTVL.

This clonotype was seen repeatedly, ten times or more. CDR3 bases: TGCAGTGCTAGGCGGCTAGCGGGAGAGTACGAGCAGTACTTC. This sequence encodes CSARRLAGEYEQYF. This chain links TRBV20-1 with TRBJ2-7, with 10 bases identical to TRBD2. Germline CDR1 DFQATT, CDR2 SNEGSKA (reference sequence). V lost 3 bases, J lost 4 bases, and 6 bases stayed unmatched. CDR3 size: 14 residues.

This sequence joins TRBV5-1 and TRBJ2-3; 7 bases agree with TRBD1. Per the germline V gene, CDR1 is SGHRS and CDR2 is YFSETQ. The CDR3 is made up of 14 amino acids. Unmatched junction bases numbered 7, after V lost 5 bases and J lost 4 bases. DNA of the CDR3: TGCGCCAGCAGGACAGGGAGAAGGGCAGATACGCAGTATTTT. Its translation: CASRTGRRADTQYF.

The CDR3 region is CASSSEAAGGPDTQYF. CDR3 coding DNA: TGTGCCAGCAGCTCAGAGGCCGCGGGAGGGCCAGATACGCAGTATTTT. V gene TRBV7-6 combines with J gene TRBJ2-3; TRBD2 matches at 9 bases. J lost 4 bases, V lost 4 bases, and 9 bases had no gene match. The V gene's germline CDR1 is SGHVS and CDR2 FNYEAQ. CDR3 length: 16 residues.

The chain has TRBV5-5 and TRBJ2-5; TRBD1 aligns across 8 bases. The CDR3 sequence is 16 residues long. The germline gives CDR1 SGHKS, CDR2 YYEKEE (reference sequence). The trim removed 0 bases at V and 5 bases at J, leaving 9 bases unmatched. The CDR3 DNA is TGTGCCAGCAGCTTGGAGCAGGGGGCGGTGTTTGAGACCCAGTACTTC. Protein: CASSLEQGAVFETQYF.